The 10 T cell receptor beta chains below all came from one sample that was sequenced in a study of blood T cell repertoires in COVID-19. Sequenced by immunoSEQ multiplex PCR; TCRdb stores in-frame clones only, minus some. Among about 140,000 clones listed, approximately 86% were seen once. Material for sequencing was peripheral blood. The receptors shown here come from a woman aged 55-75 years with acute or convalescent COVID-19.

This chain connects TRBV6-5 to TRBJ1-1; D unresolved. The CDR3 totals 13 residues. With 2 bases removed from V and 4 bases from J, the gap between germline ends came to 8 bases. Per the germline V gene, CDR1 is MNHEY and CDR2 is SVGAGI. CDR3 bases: TGTGCCAGCAGTTACGGAGGGAGCACTGAAGCTTTCTTT. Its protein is CASSYGGSTEAFF.

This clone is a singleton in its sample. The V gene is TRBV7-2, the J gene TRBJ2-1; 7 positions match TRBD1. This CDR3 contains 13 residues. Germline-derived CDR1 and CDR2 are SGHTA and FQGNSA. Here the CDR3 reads CAGARQGLNEQFF. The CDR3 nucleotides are TGTGCAGGAGCCCGACAGGGCTTGAATGAGCAGTTCTTC.

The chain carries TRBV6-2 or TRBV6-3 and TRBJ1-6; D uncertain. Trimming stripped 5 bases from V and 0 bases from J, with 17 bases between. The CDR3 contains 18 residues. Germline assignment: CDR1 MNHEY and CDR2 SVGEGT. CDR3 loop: CASSPGLGGSSYNSPLHF. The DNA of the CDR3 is TGTGCCAGCAGTCCCGGACTAGGCGGGAGCTCCTATAATTCACCCCTCCACTTT.

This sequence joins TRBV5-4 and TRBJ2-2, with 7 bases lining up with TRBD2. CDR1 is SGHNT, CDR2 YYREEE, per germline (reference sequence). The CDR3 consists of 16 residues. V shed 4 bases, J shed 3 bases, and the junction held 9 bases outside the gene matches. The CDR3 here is CASSPRERGDTGELFF. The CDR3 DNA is TGTGCCAGCAGCCCCCGGGAGCGGGGAGACACCGGGGAGCTGTTTTTT.

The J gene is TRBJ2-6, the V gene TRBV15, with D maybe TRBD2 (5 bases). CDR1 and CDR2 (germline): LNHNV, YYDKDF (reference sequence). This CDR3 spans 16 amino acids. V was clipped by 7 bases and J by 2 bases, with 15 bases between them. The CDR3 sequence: CATKNANGAGANVLTF. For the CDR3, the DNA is TGTGCCACCAAGAACGCCAACGGGGCTGGGGCCAACGTCCTGACTTTC.

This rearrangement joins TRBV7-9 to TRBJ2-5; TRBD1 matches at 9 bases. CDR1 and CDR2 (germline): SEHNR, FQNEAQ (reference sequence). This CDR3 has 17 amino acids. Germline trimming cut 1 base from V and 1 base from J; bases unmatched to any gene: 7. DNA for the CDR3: TGTGCCAGCAGCTTAGGAAGGACAGGGGTGGTCCAAGAGACCCAGTACTTC. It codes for CASSLGRTGVVQETQYF.

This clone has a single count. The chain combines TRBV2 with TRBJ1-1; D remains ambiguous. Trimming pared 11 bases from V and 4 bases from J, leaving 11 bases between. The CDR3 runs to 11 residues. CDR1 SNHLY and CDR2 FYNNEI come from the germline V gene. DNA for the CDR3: TGTGCCCCGGGCGAGGGCACTGAAGCTTTCTTT. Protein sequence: CAPGEGTEAFF.

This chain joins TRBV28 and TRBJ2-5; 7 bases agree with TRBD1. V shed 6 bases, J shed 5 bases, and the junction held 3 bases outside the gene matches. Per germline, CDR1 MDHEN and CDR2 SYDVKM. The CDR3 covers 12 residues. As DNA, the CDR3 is TGTGCCAGCAGCTCGGACAGGGAGACCCAGTACTTC. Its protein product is CASSSDRETQYF. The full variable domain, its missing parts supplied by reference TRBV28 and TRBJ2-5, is DVKVTQSSRYLVKRTGEKVFLECVQDMDHENMFWYRQDPGLGLRLIYFSYDVKMKEKGDIPEGYSVSREKKERFSLILESASTNQTSMYLCASSSDRETQYFGPGTRLLVL.

DNA for the CDR3: TGTGCCAGCACAACTAGCGGGGGGCCGGCAGATACGCAGTATTTT. Translating gives CASTTSGGPADTQYF. The genes are TRBV9 and TRBJ2-3; 12 bases match TRBD2. V lost 6 bases and J lost 4; bases outside the gene matches: 6. Germline V lookup: CDR1 SGDLS, CDR2 YYNGEE. This CDR3 contains 15 residues. Complete variable domain (other parts from reference TRBV9 and TRBJ2-3): DSGVTQTPKHLITATGQRVTLRCSPRSGDLSVYWYQQSLDQGLQFLIQYYNGEERAKGNILERFSAQQFPDLHSELNLSSLELGDSALYFCASTTSGGPADTQYFGPGTRLTVL.

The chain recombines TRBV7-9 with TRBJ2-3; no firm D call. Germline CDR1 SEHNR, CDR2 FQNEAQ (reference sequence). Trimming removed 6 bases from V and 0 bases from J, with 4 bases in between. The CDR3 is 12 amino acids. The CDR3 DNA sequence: TGTGCCAGCAGTAGTAGCACAGATACGCAGTATTTT. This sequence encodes CASSSSTDTQYF.